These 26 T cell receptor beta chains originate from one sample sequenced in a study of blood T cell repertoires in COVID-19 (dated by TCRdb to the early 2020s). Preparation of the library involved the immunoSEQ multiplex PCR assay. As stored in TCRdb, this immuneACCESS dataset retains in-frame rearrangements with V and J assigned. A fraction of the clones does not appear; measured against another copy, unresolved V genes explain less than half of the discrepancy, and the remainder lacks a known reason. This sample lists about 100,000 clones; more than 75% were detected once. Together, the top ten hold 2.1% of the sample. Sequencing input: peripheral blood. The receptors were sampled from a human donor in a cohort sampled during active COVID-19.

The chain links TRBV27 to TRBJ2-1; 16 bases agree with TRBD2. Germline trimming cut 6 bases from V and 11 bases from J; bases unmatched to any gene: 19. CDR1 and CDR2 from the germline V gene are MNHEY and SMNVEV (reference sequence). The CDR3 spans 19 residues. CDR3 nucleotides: TGTGCCAGCAGCCCGGTCAGCCCTGGGACTAGCGGGGGGGCTCATCAGCAGTTCTTC. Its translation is CASSPVSPGTSGGAHQQFF.

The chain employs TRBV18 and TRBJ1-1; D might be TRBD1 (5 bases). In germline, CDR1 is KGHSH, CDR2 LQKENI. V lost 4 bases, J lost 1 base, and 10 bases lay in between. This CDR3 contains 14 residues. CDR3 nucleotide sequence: TGTGCCAGCTCACTCGAAGACAGGAACACTGAAGCTTTCTTT. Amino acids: CASSLEDRNTEAFF.

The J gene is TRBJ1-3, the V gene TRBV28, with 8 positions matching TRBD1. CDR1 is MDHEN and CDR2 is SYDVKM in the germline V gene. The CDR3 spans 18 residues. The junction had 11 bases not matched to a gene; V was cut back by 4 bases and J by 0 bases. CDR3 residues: CASSSPRDRTYSGNTIYF. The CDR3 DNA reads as TGTGCCAGCAGTTCCCCAAGGGACAGGACCTACTCTGGAAACACCATATATTTT.

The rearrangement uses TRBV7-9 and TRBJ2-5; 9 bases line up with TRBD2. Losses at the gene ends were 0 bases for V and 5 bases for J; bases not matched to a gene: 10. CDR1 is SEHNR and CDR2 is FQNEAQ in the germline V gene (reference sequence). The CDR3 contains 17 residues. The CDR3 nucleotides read TGTGCCAGCAGCTTAGCGGCTAGCGGGGCCAAGGGGGAGACCCAGTACTTC. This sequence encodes CASSLAASGAKGETQYF.

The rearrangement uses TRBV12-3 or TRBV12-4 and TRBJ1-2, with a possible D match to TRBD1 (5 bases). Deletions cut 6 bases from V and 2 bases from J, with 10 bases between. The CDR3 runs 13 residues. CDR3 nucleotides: TGTGCCAGCAGCTCGACAGTAAACTATGGCTACACCTTC. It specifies CASSSTVNYGYTF.

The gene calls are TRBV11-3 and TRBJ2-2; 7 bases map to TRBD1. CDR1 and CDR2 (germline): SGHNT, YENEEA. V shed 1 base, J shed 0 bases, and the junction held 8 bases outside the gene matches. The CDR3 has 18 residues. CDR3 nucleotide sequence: TGTGCCAGCAGCTTAGGGACCGGGACAGCAGCGAACACCGGGGAGCTGTTTTTT. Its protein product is CASSLGTGTAANTGELFF.

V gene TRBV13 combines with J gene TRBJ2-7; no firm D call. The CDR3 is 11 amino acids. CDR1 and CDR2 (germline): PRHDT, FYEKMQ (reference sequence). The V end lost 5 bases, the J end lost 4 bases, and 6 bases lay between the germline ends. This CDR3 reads CASSRLYEQYF. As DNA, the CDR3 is TGTGCCAGCAGCCGACTGTACGAGCAGTACTTC.

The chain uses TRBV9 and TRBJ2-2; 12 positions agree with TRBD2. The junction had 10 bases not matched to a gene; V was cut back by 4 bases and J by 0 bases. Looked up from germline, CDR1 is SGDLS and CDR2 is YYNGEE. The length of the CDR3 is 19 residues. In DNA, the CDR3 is TGTGCCAGCAGCATCCGGACTAGCGGGACCAGCTCGAACACCGGGGAGCTGTTTTTT. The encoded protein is CASSIRTSGTSSNTGELFF.

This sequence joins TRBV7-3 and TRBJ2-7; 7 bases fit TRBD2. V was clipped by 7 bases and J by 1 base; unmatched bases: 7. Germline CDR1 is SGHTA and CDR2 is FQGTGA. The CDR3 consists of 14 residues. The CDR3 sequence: CASIDLAESYEQYF. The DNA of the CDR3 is TGTGCCAGCATCGATCTAGCGGAGTCCTACGAGCAGTACTTC.

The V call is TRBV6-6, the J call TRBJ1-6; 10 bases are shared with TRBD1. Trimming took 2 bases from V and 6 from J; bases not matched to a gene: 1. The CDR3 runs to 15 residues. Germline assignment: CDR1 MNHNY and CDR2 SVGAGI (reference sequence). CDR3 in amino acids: CASSYRDRGNSPLHF. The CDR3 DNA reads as TGTGCCAGCAGTTACCGGGACAGGGGTAATTCACCCCTCCACTTT.

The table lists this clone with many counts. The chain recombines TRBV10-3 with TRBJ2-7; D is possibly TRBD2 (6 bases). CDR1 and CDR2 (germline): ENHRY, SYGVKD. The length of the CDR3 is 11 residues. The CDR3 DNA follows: TGTGTCGCGGGGTCGACCTACGAGCAGTACTTC. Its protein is CVAGSTYEQYF.

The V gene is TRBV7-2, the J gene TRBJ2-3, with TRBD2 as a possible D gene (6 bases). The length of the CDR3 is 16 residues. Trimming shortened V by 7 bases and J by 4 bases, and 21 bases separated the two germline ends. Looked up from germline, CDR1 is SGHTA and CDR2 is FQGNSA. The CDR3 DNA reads TGTGCCAGCACCGGAGAGGGCACTAGCTCCGCAGATACGCAGTATTTT. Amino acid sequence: CASTGEGTSSADTQYF.

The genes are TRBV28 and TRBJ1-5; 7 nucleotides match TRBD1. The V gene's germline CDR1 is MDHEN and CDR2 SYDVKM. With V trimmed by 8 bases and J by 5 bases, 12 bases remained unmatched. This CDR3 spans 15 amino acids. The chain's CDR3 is CASYRSTGSDQPQHF. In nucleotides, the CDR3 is TGTGCCAGCTACCGCTCGACAGGGTCGGATCAGCCCCAGCATTTT.

In nucleotides, the CDR3 is TGCGCCAGCAGCCCGGGACTAGCGGCCAGCACAGATACGCAGTATTTT. This encodes CASSPGLAASTDTQYF. J is TRBJ2-3 and V is TRBV5-1, with 11 bases lining up with TRBD2. Per the germline V gene, CDR1 is SGHRS and CDR2 is YFSETQ. J lost 0 bases, V lost 4 bases, and 4 bases had no gene match. The CDR3 contains 16 residues. Full variable domain (rest looked up from reference TRBV5-1 and TRBJ2-3): KAGVTQTPRYLIKTRGQQVTLSCSPISGHRSVSWYQQTPGQGLQFLFEYFSETQRNKGNFPGRFSGRQFSNSRSEMNVSTLELGDSALYLCASSPGLAASTDTQYFGPGTRLTVL.

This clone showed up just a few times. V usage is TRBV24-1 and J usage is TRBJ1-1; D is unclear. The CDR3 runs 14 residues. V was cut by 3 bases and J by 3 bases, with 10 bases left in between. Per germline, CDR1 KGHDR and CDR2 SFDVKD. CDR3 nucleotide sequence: TGTGCCACCAGTGATGCCTCAGGATACACTGAAGCTTTCTTT. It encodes CATSDASGYTEAFF.

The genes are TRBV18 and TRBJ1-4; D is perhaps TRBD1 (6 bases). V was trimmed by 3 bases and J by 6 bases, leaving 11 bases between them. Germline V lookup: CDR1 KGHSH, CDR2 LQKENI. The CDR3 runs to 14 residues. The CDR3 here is CASSPGRQDEKLFF. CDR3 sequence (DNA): TGTGCCAGCTCACCGGGAAGACAGGATGAAAAACTGTTTTTT.

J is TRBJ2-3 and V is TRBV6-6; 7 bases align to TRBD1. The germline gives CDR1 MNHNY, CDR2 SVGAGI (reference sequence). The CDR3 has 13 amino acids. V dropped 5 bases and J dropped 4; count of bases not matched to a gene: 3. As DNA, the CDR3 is TGTGCCAGCAGTGATGACAGGGCAGATACGCAGTATTTT. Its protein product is CASSDDRADTQYF.

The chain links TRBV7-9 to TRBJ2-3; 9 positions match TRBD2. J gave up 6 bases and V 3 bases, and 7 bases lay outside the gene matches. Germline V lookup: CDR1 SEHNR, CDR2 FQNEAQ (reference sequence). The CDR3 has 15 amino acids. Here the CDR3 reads CASSFGGGATDTQYF. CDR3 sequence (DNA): TGTGCCAGCAGCTTTGGCGGGGGGGCGACCGATACGCAGTATTTT.

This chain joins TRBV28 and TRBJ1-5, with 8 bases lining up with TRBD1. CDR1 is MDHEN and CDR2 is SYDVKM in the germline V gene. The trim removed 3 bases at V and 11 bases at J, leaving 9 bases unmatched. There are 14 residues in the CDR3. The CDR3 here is CASSLGAGGRSQHF. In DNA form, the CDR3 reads TGTGCCAGCAGTTTGGGGGCAGGGGGCCGTTCCCAGCATTTT.

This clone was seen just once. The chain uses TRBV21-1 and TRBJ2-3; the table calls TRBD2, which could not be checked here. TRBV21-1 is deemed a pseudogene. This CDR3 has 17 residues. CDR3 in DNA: TGTGCCAGCAGCAAACCTCTAGCGGGGGGGCACGGAGATACGCAGTATTTT. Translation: CASSKPLAGGHGDTQYF.

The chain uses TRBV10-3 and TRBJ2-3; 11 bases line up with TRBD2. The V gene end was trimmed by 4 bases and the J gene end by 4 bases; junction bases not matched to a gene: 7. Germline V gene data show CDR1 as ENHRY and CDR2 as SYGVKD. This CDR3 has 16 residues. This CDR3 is CAISATTSGVADTQYF. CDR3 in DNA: TGTGCCATCAGTGCAACGACTAGCGGGGTCGCAGATACGCAGTATTTT.

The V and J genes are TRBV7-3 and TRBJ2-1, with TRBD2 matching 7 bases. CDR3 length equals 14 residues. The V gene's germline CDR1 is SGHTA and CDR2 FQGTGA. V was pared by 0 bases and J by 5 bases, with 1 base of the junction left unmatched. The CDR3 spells CASSLTGGDNEQFF. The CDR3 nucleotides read TGTGCCAGCAGCTTAACTGGGGGGGACAATGAGCAGTTCTTC. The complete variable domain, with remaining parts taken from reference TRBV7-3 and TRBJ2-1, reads GAGVSQTPSNKVTEKGKYVELRCDPISGHTALYWYRQSLGQGPEFLIYFQGTGAADDSGLPNDRFFAVRPEGSVSTLKIQRTERGDSAVYLCASSLTGGDNEQFFGPGTRLTVL.

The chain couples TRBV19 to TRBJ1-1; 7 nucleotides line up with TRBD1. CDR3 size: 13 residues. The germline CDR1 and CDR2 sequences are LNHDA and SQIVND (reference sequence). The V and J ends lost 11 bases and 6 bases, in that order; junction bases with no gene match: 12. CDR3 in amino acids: CASRQGFVPEAFF. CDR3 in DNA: TGTGCCTCCAGACAGGGTTTTGTACCTGAAGCTTTCTTT.

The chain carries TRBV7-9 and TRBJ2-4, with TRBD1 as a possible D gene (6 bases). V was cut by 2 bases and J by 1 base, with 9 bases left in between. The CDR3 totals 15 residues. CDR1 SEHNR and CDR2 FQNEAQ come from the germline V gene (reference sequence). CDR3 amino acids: CASSLTGWAKNIQYF. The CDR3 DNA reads TGTGCCAGCAGCTTAACAGGGTGGGCCAAAAACATTCAGTACTTC.

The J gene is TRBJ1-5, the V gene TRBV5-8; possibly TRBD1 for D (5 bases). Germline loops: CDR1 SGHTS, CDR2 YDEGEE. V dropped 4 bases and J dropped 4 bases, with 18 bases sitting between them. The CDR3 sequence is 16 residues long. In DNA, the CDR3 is TGTGCCAGCAGCCCCCGGGGGGACCGCGCAAATCAGCCCCAGCATTTT. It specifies CASSPRGDRANQPQHF.

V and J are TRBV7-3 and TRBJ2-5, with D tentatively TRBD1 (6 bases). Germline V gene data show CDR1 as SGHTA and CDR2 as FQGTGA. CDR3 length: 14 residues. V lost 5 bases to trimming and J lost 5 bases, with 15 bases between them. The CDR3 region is CASSKTGSGETQYF. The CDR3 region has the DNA TGTGCCAGCAGCAAGACAGGTTCGGGGGAGACCCAGTACTTC.